What follows is one T cell receptor (beta chain) and its context. Its antigen remains unknown. The CDR3 consists of 19 residues. The data were taken from a study of vaccination and CD4 T cells after COVID-19. Sequencing of DNA taken from cultured CD4+ T cells relied on the Oncomine TCR Beta short-read assay. Via MiXCR, TCRdb re-called the PCR reads, giving one row per CDR3 protein. The sample has 13,000 or so distinct CDR3 sequences, 50% to 65% seen once. Described treatment: approximately 10-day PBMC culture with coronavirus spike peptide pools or control peptides (ViraFEST assay). The sequencing sample was made of CD4+ T cells from blood, cultured in vitro. The clonotype was recovered from a human donor who had recovered from COVID-19. This chain uses TRBV21-1 with TRBJ2-5; whether TRBD2, the table's D call, matches the DNA was not checked. TRBV21-1 is reported as a pseudogene. DNA of the CDR3: TGTGCCAGCAGCCTAACGGGACTAGCGGGGGAGAAGTACCAAGAGACCCAGTACTTC. Amino acids: CASSLTGLAGEKYQETQYF.